These 26 T cell receptor beta chains originate from one sample sequenced in a study of early T cells in non-severe SARS-CoV-2 infection. TCRdb redid the calling of the 5' RACE reads with MiXCR, one entry per CDR3 protein. The sample gives approximately 90,000 distinct CDR3 sequences, approximately 10% of which show up once; under 5% is in the top ten. Here the sequenced sample was whole blood, taken at baseline. The receptors derive from an adult who was a healthcare worker with PCR-confirmed SARS-CoV-2 infection or an uninfected control (not recorded which).

The CDR3 here is CASSEPAGVTYEQYF. The DNA of the CDR3 is TGTGCCAGCAGTGAACCAGCGGGAGTCACCTACGAGCAGTACTTC. The chain couples TRBV6-1 to TRBJ2-7; 8 bases line up with TRBD2. The CDR3 is 15 amino acids. Germline V gene lookup returns CDR1 MNHNS and CDR2 SASEGT. V lost 2 bases and J lost 2; bases outside the gene matches: 5.

This clonotype occurred many times. The chain recombines TRBV12-3 or TRBV12-4 with TRBJ1-2; 8 positions match TRBD1. The V segment lost 6 bases and the J segment 6 bases; nucleotides outside the gene matches: 6. The CDR3 covers 13 residues. The CDR3 nucleotides are TGTGCCAGCAGCCCATGGACAGGGAATGGCTACACCTTC. Residues: CASSPWTGNGYTF.

The chain joins TRBV29-1 to TRBJ2-1; TRBD2 matches at 7 bases. The germline V gene encodes CDR1 SQVTM and CDR2 ANQGSEA. This CDR3 has 14 residues. V lost 4 bases, J lost 4 bases, and 7 bases stayed unmatched. The CDR3 protein is CSVGGGGYYNEQFF. As DNA, the CDR3 is TGCAGCGTTGGGGGGGGTGGTTATTACAATGAGCAGTTCTTC.

In this sample, this clonotype turned up a few times. The V gene is TRBV20-1, the J gene TRBJ1-1; 7 bases are a match to TRBD1. Germline CDR1 and CDR2: DFQATT and SNEGSKA (reference sequence). The CDR3 covers 11 residues. V lost 5 bases, J lost 11 bases, and 8 bases stayed unmatched. The CDR3 DNA reads as TGCAGTGCTCTGGACCCAGGGGGGGCTTTCTTT. Amino acids: CSALDPGGAFF.

At least ten counts were recorded for this clonotype. The DNA for the CDR3 is TGTGCCAGCAGCTTGATACCCGCAGCGGGCGGGGAGCTGTTTTTT. Its protein product is CASSLIPAAGGELFF. The rearrangement joins TRBV5-5 to TRBJ2-2; D perhaps matches TRBD2 (6 bases). V gave up 1 base and J gave up 7 bases, with 14 bases separating them. CDR3 length: 15 amino acids. Per the germline V gene, CDR1 is SGHKS and CDR2 is YYEKEE (reference sequence).

This clonotype appeared many times. The chain uses TRBV5-5 and TRBJ2-7; D tentatively fits TRBD1 or TRBD2 (5 bases each). Trimming shortened V by 2 bases and J by 5 bases, and 8 bases separated the two germline ends. The germline gives CDR1 SGHKS, CDR2 YYEKEE (reference sequence). The CDR3 contains 12 residues. CDR3 DNA sequence: TGTGCCAGCAGCTTCGGGGCCCACGAGCAGTACTTC. Its protein is CASSFGAHEQYF.

This clonotype was seen only a few times. The chain employs TRBV2 and TRBJ2-2; D remains ambiguous. Germline values: CDR1 SNHLY, CDR2 FYNNEI. The V end lost 1 base, the J end lost 6 bases, and 9 bases lay between the germline ends. The length of the CDR3 is 14 residues. Here the CDR3 DNA reads TGTGCCAGCAGTGAAGGGCCCGCCTCCGGGGAGCTGTTTTTT. It translates to CASSEGPASGELFF.

This clonotype was observed a handful of times. The chain combines TRBV20-1 with TRBJ2-7, with 12 bases aligning to TRBD2. The V gene end was trimmed by 4 bases and the J gene end by 3 bases; junction bases not matched to a gene: 7. Germline V lookup: CDR1 DFQATT, CDR2 SNEGSKA (reference sequence). This CDR3 comprises 15 residues. CDR3 sequence (DNA): TGCAGTGCTAACAATCTAGCGGGAGGGGACTACGAGCAGTACTTC. Translation gives CSANNLAGGDYEQYF.

This chain links TRBV12-3 or TRBV12-4 with TRBJ2-7; TRBD1 agrees at 9 bases. Losses at the gene ends were 5 bases for V and 5 bases for J; bases not matched to a gene: 4. CDR3 length equals 13 residues. This CDR3 reads CASSKDRGDEQYF. The CDR3 DNA is TGTGCCAGCAGTAAGGACAGGGGAGACGAGCAGTACTTC.

This clonotype showed up many times. The chain has TRBV6-5 and TRBJ1-1; 9 bases are shared with TRBD1. V gave up 4 bases and J gave up 0 bases; unmatched junction bases: 6. The CDR3 is 16 amino acids. Germline loops: CDR1 MNHEY, CDR2 SVGAGI. CDR3: CASSSGTGFMNTEAFF. CDR3 nucleotide sequence: TGTGCCAGCAGTTCCGGGACAGGGTTTATGAACACTGAAGCTTTCTTT.

This clonotype turned up a few times. V gene TRBV19 combines with J gene TRBJ1-4; D not resolved. Germline V gene data show CDR1 as LNHDA and CDR2 as SQIVND (reference sequence). Deletions cut 3 bases from V and 8 bases from J, with 16 bases between. The CDR3 length is 15 residues. CDR3 bases: TGTGCCAGTAGTATGGTTCCGGGTGTGGACGAAAAACTGTTTTTT. Residues: CASSMVPGVDEKLFF.

This chain connects TRBV14 to TRBJ2-1; D ambiguous. The CDR3 loop spans 17 amino acids. In germline, CDR1 is SGHDN, CDR2 FVKESK. Between the trimmed V and J ends, which lost 0 bases and 1 base, there was a span of 13 bases. This CDR3 is CASSQDSWHPSYNEQFF. CDR3 nucleotide sequence: TGTGCCAGCAGCCAAGATTCTTGGCATCCTTCCTACAATGAGCAGTTCTTC.

The chain links TRBV5-4 to TRBJ2-7; 11 nucleotides match TRBD2. The CDR3 extends over 15 amino acids. Germline assignment: CDR1 SGHNT and CDR2 YYREEE (reference sequence). The junction had 4 bases not matched to a gene; V was cut back by 2 bases and J by 3 bases. CDR3 nucleotides: TGTGCCAGCAGCTTTAAGACTAGCGGGAACTACGAGCAGTACTTC. Amino acid sequence: CASSFKTSGNYEQYF.

This clonotype was picked up a small number of times. The J gene is TRBJ1-1, the V gene TRBV4-2, with D maybe TRBD1 (5 bases). Germline CDR1 LGHNA, CDR2 YNFKEQ. There are 13 residues in the CDR3. Deletions cut 1 base from V and 3 bases from J, with 6 bases between. The chain's CDR3 is CASSQGDYTEAFF. CDR3 nucleotides: TGTGCCAGCAGCCAAGGGGACTACACTGAAGCTTTCTTT.

The chain is built from TRBV10-3 and TRBJ1-5; D is ambiguous. Trimming left V 0 bases short and J 4 bases short, with 4 bases between. This CDR3 has 13 amino acids. Germline V gene data show CDR1 as ENHRY and CDR2 as SYGVKD. The CDR3 DNA follows: TGTGCCATCAGTGAGTCGGGGAATCAGCCCCAGCATTTT. It specifies CAISESGNQPQHF.

The V and J genes are TRBV24-1 and TRBJ2-5; weak D call: TRBD1 (6 bases). The germline gives CDR1 KGHDR, CDR2 SFDVKD. The CDR3 runs to 14 residues. Trimming left V 4 bases short and J 5 bases short, with 13 bases between. CDR3 in DNA: TGTGCCACCAGTGACGCAGGGGTCTACGAGACCCAGTACTTC. Its protein product is CATSDAGVYETQYF.

A note on this clonotype: A much larger clone lies one base from this, so it may be a read error. The chain employs TRBV7-2 and TRBJ2-7; a weak D match, TRBD1 (5 bases). With 2 bases removed from V and 2 bases from J, the gap between germline ends came to 19 bases. CDR3 size: 17 residues. Germline-derived CDR1 and CDR2 are SGHTA and FQGNSA. CDR3 nucleotide sequence: TGTGCCAGCAGCTTAAGATCAGGGCTACCAGGACCCTACGAGCAGTACTTC. Its translation is CASSLRSGLPGPYEQYF.

This clonotype was counted a few times. V and J are TRBV7-3 and TRBJ2-1, with 11 bases matching TRBD2. With 1 base clipped from V and 7 bases from J, the junction kept 6 bases outside the gene matches. The CDR3 is 16 amino acids. Germline V gene lookup returns CDR1 SGHTA and CDR2 FQGTGA. This CDR3 reads CASSLRGTSGSNEQFF. In DNA form, the CDR3 reads TGTGCCAGCAGCTTAAGGGGAACTAGCGGGAGTAATGAGCAGTTCTTC.

This clonotype was seen ten or more times. The gene calls are TRBV18 and TRBJ2-5; TRBD1 or TRBD2 may be the D gene (6 bases each). V lost 3 bases to trimming and J lost 2 bases, with 13 bases between them. Germline CDR1 and CDR2: KGHSH and LQKENI. The CDR3 covers 15 residues. Here the CDR3 DNA reads TGTGCCAGCTCACCTTTAGGAGGGGGACAAGAGACCCAGTACTTC. It is translated as CASSPLGGGQETQYF.

This clonotype was seen a single time. The rearrangement uses TRBV6-5 and TRBJ2-2; D is possibly TRBD1 (6 bases). V lost 7 bases and J 0 bases, leaving 9 bases between the germline ends. The CDR3 loop spans 14 amino acids. CDR1 and CDR2 from the germline V gene are MNHEY and SVGAGI. The CDR3 region is CASKKGANTGELFF. For the CDR3, the DNA is TGTGCCAGCAAGAAGGGGGCGAACACCGGGGAGCTGTTTTTT.

This clonotype was seen a handful of times. This chain connects TRBV4-3 to TRBJ2-7; D not resolved. The V and J ends lost 2 bases and 2 bases respectively, with 16 bases between them. In germline, CDR1 is LGHNA, CDR2 YSLEER. The CDR3 length is 16 residues. The chain's CDR3 is CASSQNVGRVAYEQYF. The CDR3 nucleotides are TGCGCCAGCAGCCAAAATGTAGGACGGGTTGCCTACGAGCAGTACTTC.

This chain connects TRBV6-5 to TRBJ2-7; D is possibly TRBD1 (8 bases). Trimming took off 0 bases at V and 8 bases at J, with 20 bases between the two ends. The germline gives CDR1 MNHEY, CDR2 SVGAGI. The CDR3 has 16 amino acids. CDR3 DNA: TGTGCCAGCAGTTACTCGAGCGGGACAGGACCTGGCAAGCAGTACTTC. Translation gives CASSYSSGTGPGKQYF.

The chain has TRBV20-1 and TRBJ2-3; D may match TRBD1 or TRBD2 (5 bases each). Germline CDR1 DFQATT, CDR2 SNEGSKA (reference sequence). The CDR3 runs to 15 residues. Trimming took 0 bases from V and 7 from J, leaving 17 bases between them. CDR3 residues: CSARDVLRDPNTQYF. DNA for the CDR3: TGCAGTGCTAGAGACGTCCTCCGGGACCCCAATACGCAGTATTTT.

This clonotype was seen ten or more times. CDR3 nucleotide sequence: TGTGCCAGCAGACAAACAGGGGAGGCGTACGAGCAGTACTTC. The encoded protein is CASRQTGEAYEQYF. The V call is TRBV7-2, the J call TRBJ2-7; D perhaps matches TRBD1 (7 bases). This CDR3 has 14 amino acids. V was trimmed by 6 bases and J by 4 bases, leaving 16 bases between them. Germline CDR1 is SGHTA and CDR2 is FQGNSA. The full variable domain, in which reference TRBV7-2 and TRBJ2-7 provide the parts outside the CDR3, is GAGVSQSPSNKVTEKGKDVELRCDPISGHTALYWYRQSLGQGLEFLIYFQGNSAPDKSGLPSDRFSAERTGGSVSTLTIQRTQQEDSAVYLCASRQTGEAYEQYFGPGTRLTVT.

V and J are TRBV9 and TRBJ2-1; 7 nucleotides agree with TRBD2. CDR1 and CDR2 (germline): SGDLS, YYNGEE. The CDR3 has 15 residues. Losses at the gene ends were 0 bases for V and 8 bases for J; bases not matched to a gene: 8. The CDR3 region has the DNA TGTGCCAGCAGCGTAGGGCTAGCGGCCACCTATGAGCAGTTCTTC. Translated: CASSVGLAATYEQFF.

This clonotype has ten or more counts. V is TRBV5-6 and J is TRBJ2-1, with 16 bases matching TRBD2. Germline CDR1 and CDR2: SGHDT and YYEEEE. This CDR3 is 16 amino acids long. The V segment lost 0 bases and the J segment 8 bases; nucleotides outside the gene matches: 2. CDR3 residues: CASSLAGTSGRDEQFF. In DNA, the CDR3 is TGTGCCAGCAGCTTGGCAGGGACTAGCGGGAGGGATGAGCAGTTCTTC. The whole variable domain, remainder taken from reference TRBV5-6 and TRBJ2-1, is DAGVTQSPTHLIKTRGQQVTLRCSPKSGHDTVSWYQQALGQGPQFIFQYYEEEERQRGNFPDRFSGHQFPNYSSELNVNALLLGDSALYLCASSLAGTSGRDEQFFGPGTRLTVL.